A selection of T cell receptor beta chains follows, all from one sample in a study of blood T cell repertoires in COVID-19. The repertoire was sequenced with immunoSEQ multiplex PCR; TCRdb's copy has only in-frame clones and lacks some. The repertoire holds 270,000 or so clones, 83% seen once, with more than 8% in the top ten. Sequences were obtained from peripheral blood. These receptors were collected from a woman aged 50 to 65 who had recovered from COVID-19. CDR3s include the opening cysteine and the closing phenylalanine or tryptophan. Fields, in order: CDR3 protein, CDR3 DNA, clone size, D gene, J gene, V gene, CDR3 length. A D gene is named only where the DNA matches it firmly. Part of the rows lack a size; the others show once, few, many or a class for expanded clones.

cdr3_aa: CASSYSIQGMREKLFF; cdr3_nt: TGTGCCAGCAGTTACTCTATACAGGGGATGCGTGAAAAACTGTTTTTT; clone_size: -; d_call: TRBD1; j_call: TRBJ1-4; v_call: TRBV6-5; cdr3_length: 16
cdr3_aa: CSVEVAVGEQFF; cdr3_nt: TGCAGCGTTGAGGTAGCAGTAGGAGAGCAGTTCTTC; clone_size: -; d_call: -; j_call: TRBJ2-1; v_call: TRBV29-1; cdr3_length: 12
cdr3_aa: CASSSGLRSDYGYTF; cdr3_nt: TGTGCCAGCTCAAGCGGCCTCAGGAGCGACTATGGCTACACCTTC; clone_size: -; d_call: -; j_call: TRBJ1-2; v_call: TRBV18; cdr3_length: 15
cdr3_aa: CASSRSAASGTNTGELFF; cdr3_nt: TGTGCCAGTAGTAGGTCGGCGGCTAGCGGGACGAACACCGGGGAGCTGTTTTTT; clone_size: -; d_call: TRBD2; j_call: TRBJ2-2; v_call: TRBV19; cdr3_length: 18
cdr3_aa: CASRTRGGRDTGELFF; cdr3_nt: TGTGCCAGCAGGACTCGGGGGGGCCGGGACACCGGGGAGCTGTTTTTT; clone_size: -; d_call: TRBD2; j_call: TRBJ2-2; v_call: TRBV27; cdr3_length: 16
cdr3_aa: CASSLAGQDTQYF; cdr3_nt: TGTGCCAGCAGCTTAGCGGGCCAGGATACGCAGTATTTT; clone_size: -; d_call: -; j_call: TRBJ2-3; v_call: TRBV7-2; cdr3_length: 13
cdr3_aa: CASSHPLAGSACWETQYF; cdr3_nt: TGTGCCAGCAGCCACCCCCTAGCGGGATCCGCCTGTTGGGAGACCCAGTACTTC; clone_size: -; d_call: TRBD2; j_call: TRBJ2-5; v_call: TRBV3-1/TRBV3-2; cdr3_length: 18
cdr3_aa: CASSPGLNTDTQYF; cdr3_nt: TGCGCCAGCAGCCCAGGACTTAACACAGATACGCAGTATTTT; clone_size: -; d_call: -; j_call: TRBJ2-3; v_call: TRBV4-1; cdr3_length: 14
cdr3_aa: CASGYQGGGYGYTF; cdr3_nt: TGTGCCAGTGGATACCAGGGAGGCGGCTATGGCTACACCTTC; clone_size: -; d_call: -; j_call: TRBJ1-2; v_call: TRBV6-5; cdr3_length: 14
cdr3_aa: CASSYRTGLGTEAFF; cdr3_nt: TGTGCCAGTAGTTACAGGACAGGGTTGGGCACTGAAGCTTTCTTT; clone_size: -; d_call: TRBD1; j_call: TRBJ1-1; v_call: TRBV19; cdr3_length: 15
cdr3_aa: CASSLAGGPYNEQFF; cdr3_nt: TGTGCCAGCAGCTTAGCAGGGGGACCCTACAATGAGCAGTTCTTC; clone_size: -; d_call: -; j_call: TRBJ2-1; v_call: TRBV7-2; cdr3_length: 15
cdr3_aa: CASSLGTGMNQPQHF; cdr3_nt: TGTGCCAGCAGCTTAGGGACAGGGATGAATCAGCCCCAGCATTTT; clone_size: -; d_call: TRBD1; j_call: TRBJ1-5; v_call: TRBV7-2; cdr3_length: 15
cdr3_aa: CASSFSWTSRTDTQYF; cdr3_nt: TGTGCCAGCAGCTTTAGTTGGACTAGCCGCACAGATACGCAGTATTTT; clone_size: once; d_call: TRBD2; j_call: TRBJ2-3; v_call: TRBV7-9; cdr3_length: 16
cdr3_aa: CASRHLETNEKLFF; cdr3_nt: TGTGCCAGCAGGCACCTAGAAACTAATGAAAAACTGTTTTTT; clone_size: -; d_call: -; j_call: TRBJ1-4; v_call: TRBV6-6; cdr3_length: 14
cdr3_aa: CASSPGLAGVRQETQYF; cdr3_nt: TGTGCCAGCAGCCCCGGACTAGCGGGAGTTCGGCAAGAGACCCAGTACTTC; clone_size: -; d_call: TRBD2; j_call: TRBJ2-5; v_call: TRBV7-3; cdr3_length: 17
cdr3_aa: CASSKLGDSNQPQHF; cdr3_nt: TGTGCCAGCAGCAAGCTAGGGGATAGCAATCAGCCCCAGCATTTT; clone_size: -; d_call: -; j_call: TRBJ1-5; v_call: TRBV21-1; cdr3_length: 15
cdr3_aa: CASSFAGGRNEQFF; cdr3_nt: TGTGCCAGCAGTTTCGCGGGAGGGAGGAATGAGCAGTTCTTC; clone_size: once; d_call: TRBD2; j_call: TRBJ2-1; v_call: TRBV28; cdr3_length: 14
cdr3_aa: CASSYSEASQPQHF; cdr3_nt: TGTGCCAGCAGTTACTCTGAGGCAAGTCAGCCCCAGCATTTT; clone_size: -; d_call: -; j_call: TRBJ1-5; v_call: TRBV6-2/TRBV6-3; cdr3_length: 14
cdr3_aa: CASSYGSGNTIYF; cdr3_nt: TGTGCCAGCAGTTACGGTAGTGGAAACACCATATATTTT; clone_size: -; d_call: -; j_call: TRBJ1-3; v_call: TRBV6-5; cdr3_length: 13
cdr3_aa: CASSYRVPYEQYF; cdr3_nt: TGTGCCAGCTCCTACAGGGTTCCGTACGAGCAGTACTTC; clone_size: -; d_call: -; j_call: TRBJ2-7; v_call: TRBV18; cdr3_length: 13